This entry is about one T cell receptor (beta chain). What it binds is unknown. This CDR3 has 16 amino acids. J gave up 4 bases and V 6 bases, and 11 bases lay outside the gene matches. CDR1 is SGHKS, CDR2 YYEKEE, per germline (reference sequence). Libraries were prepared by immunoSEQ multiplex PCR; TCRdb keeps only in-frame clonotypes and omits some of them. The repertoire includes under 1,900,000 clones, 98% of them detected once, and around 0.33% sits in the top ten. The data stem from a study of shared clonotypes between healthy human individuals. The study, taken as a whole, reports: The naive CD4 repertoires of a handful of donors were compared, and roughly 5% of clonotypes were shared.

The source of this sequence is a man aged 25 to 40 in good health. The material sequenced was naive CD4+ T cells sorted from blood. Specified subset: CD45RA+ positively selected. The chain carries TRBV5-5 and TRBJ2-5; 11 nucleotides agree with TRBD2. CDR3 nucleotides: TGTGCCAGCACCAGATTAGCGGGAGGGCCGCGAGAGACCCAGTACTTC. Protein sequence: CASTRLAGGPRETQYF. The entire variable domain, with the rest obtained from reference TRBV5-5 and TRBJ2-5, is as follows: DAGVTQSPTHLIKTRGQQVTLRCSPISGHKSVSWYQQVLGQGPQFIFQYYEKEERGRGNFPDRFSARQFPNYSSELNVNALLLGDSALYLCASTRLAGGPRETQYFGPGTRLLVL.